The next 19 T cell receptor beta chains were all read from a single sample in a study of blood T cell repertoires in COVID-19. Clones were sequenced by immunoSEQ multiplex PCR, and TCRdb holds only the in-frame ones, with some missing. The repertoire consists of under 300,000 clones, with approximately 91% occurring once and the leading ten covering roughly 2%. Material: PBMCs or T cells enriched from blood (not recorded which). Receptor source: a woman aged 40-49 years with acute COVID-19.

The rearrangement joins TRBV30 to TRBJ1-3; TRBD1 matches 7 bases. This CDR3 has 15 amino acids. The V segment lost 1 base and the J segment 0 bases; nucleotides outside the gene matches: 3. CDR1 is GTSNPN, CDR2 SVGIG, per germline (reference sequence). In DNA, the CDR3 is TGTGCCTGGAGTGGGGACAGTTACTCTGGAAACACCATATATTTT. Translating gives CAWSGDSYSGNTIYF. Full variable domain (rest looked up from reference TRBV30 and TRBJ1-3): SQTIHQWPATLVQPVGSPLSLECTVEGTSNPNLYWYRQAAGRGLQLLFYSVGIGQISSEVPQNLSASRPQDRQFILSSKKLLLSDSGFYLCAWSGDSYSGNTIYFGEGSWLTVV.

CDR3 DNA sequence: TGTGCCAGCAGCGAACGGTCTGCGGGCAATCAGCCCCAGCATTTT. Its translation: CASSERSAGNQPQHF. The chain uses TRBV13 and TRBJ1-5; D unclear. Deletions cut 5 bases from V and 2 bases from J, with 13 bases between. Germline assignment: CDR1 PRHDT and CDR2 FYEKMQ (reference sequence). The CDR3 covers 15 residues.

V gene TRBV29-1 combines with J gene TRBJ1-1; D is undetermined. This CDR3 has 11 amino acids. Trimming removed 6 bases at V and 3 bases at J, with 8 bases between. Germline lookup yields CDR1 SQVTM and CDR2 ANQGSEA. The CDR3 spells CSVIRYTEAFF. In nucleotides, the CDR3 is TGCAGCGTAATTAGATACACTGAAGCTTTCTTT.

The rearrangement uses TRBV2 and TRBJ1-1; 8 bases line up with TRBD1. From germline, CDR1 is SNHLY and CDR2 FYNNEI. The CDR3 has 14 amino acids. The ends lost 6 bases at V and 5 bases at J; junction bases unmatched: 8. CDR3 sequence reads: CASRVTGAATEAFF. DNA for the CDR3: TGTGCCAGCAGGGTGACAGGGGCCGCAACTGAAGCTTTCTTT.

The rearrangement uses TRBV4-1 and TRBJ1-2; 8 positions match TRBD1. With 4 bases clipped from V and 3 bases from J, the junction kept 13 bases outside the gene matches. CDR3 size: 17 residues. CDR1 and CDR2 (germline): MGHRA, YSYEKL. The CDR3 protein is CASSPFPTTGDDYGYTF. The CDR3 coding sequence is TGCGCCAGCAGCCCTTTCCCGACGACAGGGGACGACTATGGCTACACCTTC.

The gene calls are TRBV7-9 and TRBJ2-7; the match to TRBD1 covers 7 bases. Germline assignment: CDR1 SEHNR and CDR2 FQNEAQ (reference sequence). The V gene end was trimmed by 5 bases and the J gene end by 7 bases; junction bases not matched to a gene: 17. The CDR3 sequence is 16 residues long. The CDR3 DNA reads as TGTGCCAGCAGCCGATCATTACAGGGGCTGATGGGGGAGCAGTACTTC. It yields the protein CASSRSLQGLMGEQYF.

The chain employs TRBV5-4 and TRBJ1-4; 8 bases align to TRBD1. The CDR3 has 17 amino acids. V lost 1 base to trimming and J lost 7 bases; unmatched junction nucleotides: 12. Germline CDR1 is SGHNT and CDR2 is YYREEE (reference sequence). The CDR3 sequence is CASSLRSGGRGTEKLFF. The CDR3 nucleotides are TGTGCCAGCAGCTTGAGGTCAGGGGGCCGCGGGACTGAAAAACTGTTTTTT.

DNA of the CDR3: TGTGCCAGCAGCCAGCGATCTGGAAACACCATATATTTT. Protein product: CASSQRSGNTIYF. The chain is built from TRBV3-1 (or the pseudogene TRBV3-2) and TRBJ1-3; no clear D. The germline gives CDR1 LGHDT, CDR2 YNNKEL (reference sequence). This CDR3 has 13 amino acids. Trimming cost V 3 bases and J 1 base, with 4 bases left between them.

The table lists this clone with a count of one. The chain employs TRBV28 and TRBJ2-7, with 8 nucleotides matching TRBD1. The germline V gene encodes CDR1 MDHEN and CDR2 SYDVKM. CDR3 length equals 14 residues. Trimming cost V 2 bases and J 10 bases; bases outside gene matches: 10. The CDR3, as DNA: TGTGCCAGCAGTTTAATCGGACAGGGTAGTGGACAGTACTTC. This translates into CASSLIGQGSGQYF.

V usage is TRBV4-1 and J usage is TRBJ2-3; D is uncertain. Germline loops: CDR1 MGHRA, CDR2 YSYEKL. The CDR3 is made up of 13 amino acids. V was cut by 0 bases and J by 2 bases, with 3 bases left in between. The CDR3 region is CASSQEYTDTQYF. CDR3 bases: TGCGCCAGCAGCCAAGAATACACAGATACGCAGTATTTT.

The rearrangement links TRBV7-9 to TRBJ2-2; TRBD2 is a possible D gene (5 bases). With 5 bases removed from V and 7 bases from J, the gap between germline ends came to 20 bases. The germline V gene encodes CDR1 SEHNR and CDR2 FQNEAQ (reference sequence). The CDR3 is 16 residues long. The CDR3 here is CASSLGLILSDGELFF. CDR3 in DNA: TGTGCCAGCAGCCTTGGACTTATCTTAAGCGACGGGGAGCTGTTTTTT.

The genes are TRBV7-9 and TRBJ2-7, with 7 bases lining up with TRBD2. CDR1 and CDR2 (germline): SEHNR, FQNEAQ (reference sequence). Unmatched junction bases numbered 2, after V lost 3 bases and J lost 6 bases. CDR3 length equals 12 residues. The CDR3 spells CASSFSGTEQYF. CDR3 coding DNA: TGTGCCAGCAGCTTCAGCGGGACCGAGCAGTACTTC. Combining the CDR3 with reference TRBV7-9 and TRBJ2-7 gives the whole variable domain DTGVSQNPRHKITKRGQNVTFRCDPISEHNRLYWYRQTLGQGPEFLTYFQNEAQLEKSRLLSDRFSAERPKGSFSTLEIQRTEQGDSAMYLCASSFSGTEQYFGPGTRLTVT.

The chain recombines TRBV7-9 with TRBJ1-6, with TRBD1 matching 9 bases. Germline lookup yields CDR1 SEHNR and CDR2 FQNEAQ (reference sequence). This CDR3 is built from 15 residues. V shed 5 bases and J 7 bases; nucleotides not matched to a gene: 6. The CDR3, as DNA: TGTGCCAGCAGCCCCGACAGGGGGACAAATTCACCCCTCCACTTT. The encoded protein is CASSPDRGTNSPLHF.

This chain links TRBV19 with TRBJ1-6; weak D call: TRBD1 (6 bases). This CDR3 has 17 amino acids. Germline values: CDR1 LNHDA, CDR2 SQIVND (reference sequence). Trimming removed 5 bases from V and 10 bases from J, with 24 bases in between. The CDR3 sequence is CASSPISGQGSRSPLHF. The DNA of the CDR3 is TGTGCCAGTAGTCCGATTTCAGGGCAGGGGTCTAGGTCACCCCTCCACTTT.

Only one count was recorded for this clone. The V call is TRBV28, the J call TRBJ1-1; 9 bases align to TRBD1. Germline trimming cut 2 bases from V and 7 bases from J; bases unmatched to any gene: 2. The CDR3 totals 13 residues. The germline V gene encodes CDR1 MDHEN and CDR2 SYDVKM. As DNA, the CDR3 is TGTGCCAGCAGTTTAACAGGGGGCGATGAAGCTTTCTTT. Encoded protein: CASSLTGGDEAFF.

The table lists this clone with a count of one. The chain has TRBV6-2 or TRBV6-3 and TRBJ2-7; possibly TRBD2 for D (5 bases). Germline assignment: CDR1 MNHEY and CDR2 SVGEGT. There are 11 residues in the CDR3. With 6 bases removed from V and 4 bases from J, the gap between germline ends came to 7 bases. In DNA form, the CDR3 reads TGTGCCAGCAGCGGCGGGTACGAGCAGTACTTC. Protein sequence: CASSGGYEQYF.

A single count supports this clone. This chain connects TRBV27 to TRBJ2-1; D gene uncertain. CDR1 is MNHEY, CDR2 SMNVEV, per germline (reference sequence). V lost 5 bases to trimming and J lost 6 bases, with 8 bases between them. CDR3 length: 12 residues. CDR3 in amino acids: CASSAWANEQFF. The CDR3 region has the DNA TGTGCCAGCAGTGCCTGGGCCAATGAGCAGTTCTTC.

The CDR3 reads CSVVRRAGRGEQYF. The CDR3 nucleotides are TGCAGCGTTGTCCGTCGGGCAGGGCGCGGCGAGCAGTACTTC. The genes are TRBV29-1 and TRBJ2-7, with a possible D match to TRBD1 (5 bases). The V gene's germline CDR1 is SQVTM and CDR2 ANQGSEA. The V gene lost 4 bases and the J gene lost 6 bases, with 19 bases spanning the gap. The CDR3 is 14 amino acids.

V usage is TRBV7-9 and J usage is TRBJ1-1; 7 nucleotides agree with TRBD1. After removal of 5 bases from V and 3 bases from J, the junction contained 6 bases not matched to a gene. Germline assignment: CDR1 SEHNR and CDR2 FQNEAQ (reference sequence). The CDR3 length is 14 residues. CDR3 coding DNA: TGTGCCAGCAGCACAAACAGGGGCTACACTGAAGCTTTCTTT. It is translated as CASSTNRGYTEAFF.